The next 18 T cell receptor beta chains were all read from a single sample in a study of T cell responses to AZD1222 COVID-19 vaccine. Method: immunoSEQ multiplex PCR; TCRdb's copy keeps in-frame clones and lacks some. The sample gives under 130,000 clones, roughly 82% of which show up once; 5% is in the top ten. Sample: peripheral blood, taken on day 0 of AZD1222 vaccination. The origin of the receptors is an adult in good health.

The chain joins TRBV29-1 to TRBJ2-5; no firm D call. CDR1 is SQVTM, CDR2 ANQGSEA, per germline. This CDR3 spans 12 amino acids. Trimming took off 4 bases at V and 2 bases at J, with 8 bases between the two ends. CDR3 region: CSVVGTQETQYF. In DNA form, the CDR3 reads TGCAGCGTTGTTGGAACTCAAGAGACCCAGTACTTC.

This clone was seen ten or more times. The chain employs TRBV12-5 and TRBJ1-3, with D hard to call. The CDR3 is 14 amino acids. Germline CDR1 and CDR2: LGHNT and FRNRAP. Deletions cut 2 bases from V and 1 base from J, with 6 bases between. The CDR3, as DNA: TGTGCTAGTGGTTTGACAGTATCTGGAAACACCATATATTTT. Amino acids: CASGLTVSGNTIYF.

V and J are TRBV7-8 and TRBJ1-2, with a possible D match to TRBD1 (5 bases). The V and J ends lost 5 bases and 4 bases respectively, with 17 bases between them. There are 15 residues in the CDR3. CDR1 SGHVS and CDR2 FQNEAQ come from the germline V gene. Here the CDR3 reads CASSPSRGALYGYTF. In DNA form, the CDR3 reads TGTGCCAGCAGCCCTAGTCGCGGGGCGCTCTATGGCTACACCTTC.

This clone was seen a few times. The chain has TRBV6-2 or TRBV6-3 and TRBJ2-2; D ambiguous. The CDR3 runs to 12 residues. Germline assignment: CDR1 MNHEY and CDR2 SVGEGT. V lost 6 bases and J 1 base, leaving 3 bases between the germline ends. CDR3 sequence: CASSKNTGELFF. The CDR3 DNA reads TGTGCCAGCAGCAAGAACACCGGGGAGCTGTTTTTT.

This chain connects TRBV6-5 to TRBJ2-2; D may be TRBD1 (5 bases). This CDR3 has 14 residues. V lost 6 bases and J 2 bases, leaving 10 bases between the germline ends. Per germline, CDR1 MNHEY and CDR2 SVGAGI. CDR3 loop: CASRFDRNTGELFF. Here the CDR3 DNA reads TGTGCCAGCAGGTTTGACAGAAACACCGGGGAGCTGTTTTTT.

V gene TRBV6-5 combines with J gene TRBJ1-1; no definite D call. In germline, CDR1 is MNHEY, CDR2 SVGAGI. Trimming cost V 3 bases and J 10 bases, with 12 bases left between them. The CDR3 has 12 residues. CDR3 bases: TGTGCCAGCAGTTATGACGTGCGGGGAGCTTTCTTT. Translating gives CASSYDVRGAFF.

The genes are TRBV7-2 and TRBJ2-7, with TRBD1 matching 8 bases. CDR1 and CDR2 from the germline V gene are SGHTA and FQGNSA. The CDR3 is made up of 14 amino acids. The junction had 4 bases not matched to a gene; V was cut back by 5 bases and J by 1 base. CDR3 sequence: CASSKRTGSYEQYF. CDR3 in DNA: TGTGCCAGCAGCAAAAGGACAGGGTCCTACGAGCAGTACTTC. The full variable domain, its missing parts supplied by reference TRBV7-2 and TRBJ2-7, is GAGVSQSPSNKVTEKGKDVELRCDPISGHTALYWYRQSLGQGLEFLIYFQGNSAPDKSGLPSDRFSAERTGGSVSTLTIQRTQQEDSAVYLCASSKRTGSYEQYFGPGTRLTVT.

J is TRBJ1-6 and V is TRBV5-1; 7 nucleotides line up with TRBD1. The germline V gene has CDR1 SGHRS and CDR2 YFSETQ. There are 14 residues in the CDR3. The junction had 5 bases not matched to a gene; V was cut back by 4 bases and J by 7 bases. The CDR3 region has the DNA TGCGCCAGCAGCACCGGGACAGTAAATTCACCCCTCCACTTT. This codes for CASSTGTVNSPLHF. Combining the CDR3 with reference TRBV5-1 and TRBJ1-6 gives the whole variable domain KAGVTQTPRYLIKTRGQQVTLSCSPISGHRSVSWYQQTPGQGLQFLFEYFSETQRNKGNFPGRFSGRQFSNSRSEMNVSTLELGDSALYLCASSTGTVNSPLHFGNGTRLTVT.

The chain is built from TRBV10-3 and TRBJ1-2, with 7 bases fitting TRBD1. This CDR3 has 14 amino acids. Germline V gene data show CDR1 as ENHRY and CDR2 as SYGVKD. Losses at the gene ends were 4 bases for V and 4 bases for J; bases not matched to a gene: 6. For the CDR3, the DNA is TGTGCCATCAGTGTGGAGGGGGCAGGCTATGGCTACACCTTC. Protein product: CAISVEGAGYGYTF.

The chain recombines TRBV9 with TRBJ2-1, with D uncertain. Germline V lookup: CDR1 SGDLS, CDR2 YYNGEE. The V and J ends lost 0 bases and 0 bases respectively, with 7 bases between them. The CDR3 sequence is 15 residues long. CDR3 coding DNA: TGTGCCAGCAGCGTAGACCCCACCTCCTACAATGAGCAGTTCTTC. It codes for CASSVDPTSYNEQFF.

The V gene is TRBV3-1 (or the pseudogene TRBV3-2), the J gene TRBJ1-2, with no clear D. The CDR3 is made up of 13 amino acids. From germline, CDR1 is LGHDT and CDR2 YNNKEL (reference sequence). The V gene lost 1 base and the J gene lost 7 bases, with 10 bases spanning the gap. CDR3 bases: TGTGCCAGCAGCCAAGGTTTGGTGACTGGCTACACCTTC. It specifies CASSQGLVTGYTF.

The V call is TRBV7-8, the J call TRBJ2-3; 8 nucleotides align to TRBD1. This CDR3 is built from 15 residues. V lost 1 base and J lost 7; bases outside the gene matches: 7. Germline V gene lookup returns CDR1 SGHVS and CDR2 FQNEAQ. DNA for the CDR3: TGTGCCAGCAGCTTAGGACAGGGGATGACGAATACGCAGTATTTT. This translates into CASSLGQGMTNTQYF.

The gene calls are TRBV5-4 and TRBJ1-2; maybe TRBD1 (5 bases). Germline V lookup: CDR1 SGHNT, CDR2 YYREEE (reference sequence). V was cut by 0 bases and J by 7 bases, with 16 bases left in between. CDR3 size: 15 residues. The CDR3: CASSLAGNRRIGYTF. The CDR3 DNA reads TGTGCCAGCAGCTTGGCTGGTAACAGGAGGATTGGCTACACCTTC.

This chain links TRBV7-8 with TRBJ2-7, with D possibly TRBD1 on 6 matching bases. The V end lost 5 bases, the J end lost 7 bases, and 18 bases lay between the germline ends. The CDR3 runs 14 residues. Germline lookup yields CDR1 SGHVS and CDR2 FQNEAQ. The CDR3 loop reads CASSPKGDTWEQYF. DNA for the CDR3: TGTGCCAGCAGCCCAAAGGGGGACACATGGGAGCAGTACTTC.

The chain links TRBV5-6 to TRBJ2-7; D is unclear. CDR1 is SGHDT, CDR2 YYEEEE, per germline. This CDR3 is built from 11 residues. V gave up 4 bases and J gave up 4 bases, with 6 bases separating them. The CDR3 DNA follows: TGTGCCAGCAGCAGAGCTTACGAGCAGTACTTC. It translates to CASSRAYEQYF. The complete variable domain, with remaining parts taken from reference TRBV5-6 and TRBJ2-7, reads DAGVTQSPTHLIKTRGQQVTLRCSPKSGHDTVSWYQQALGQGPQFIFQYYEEEERQRGNFPDRFSGHQFPNYSSELNVNALLLGDSALYLCASSRAYEQYFGPGTRLTVT.

This clone appeared once. The J gene is TRBJ1-5, the V gene TRBV5-8; D unresolved. The V gene's germline CDR1 is SGHTS and CDR2 YDEGEE. There are 14 residues in the CDR3. V was shortened by 7 bases and J by 0 bases, with 11 bases between the two germline ends. CDR3: CASQKRNSNQPQHF. Here the CDR3 DNA reads TGTGCCAGCCAAAAGAGAAATAGCAATCAGCCCCAGCATTTT.

In this sample, this clone turned up once. This chain uses TRBV24-1 with TRBJ2-1, with a tentative D call TRBD1 (5 bases). The CDR3 is 16 residues long. With 3 bases removed from V and 1 base from J, the gap between germline ends came to 12 bases. CDR1 is KGHDR, CDR2 SFDVKD, per germline. The CDR3 sequence: CATSDTQASSYNEQFF. The CDR3 DNA is TGTGCCACCAGTGATACACAGGCATCATCCTACAATGAGCAGTTCTTC.

The chain is built from TRBV10-3 and TRBJ1-1; D call uncertain. Trimming pared 8 bases from V and 1 base from J, leaving 8 bases between. CDR3 length: 12 amino acids. The germline gives CDR1 ENHRY, CDR2 SYGVKD. The CDR3 loop is CAIGRRNTEAFF. The CDR3 DNA reads as TGTGCCATCGGTAGGCGGAACACTGAAGCTTTCTTT.